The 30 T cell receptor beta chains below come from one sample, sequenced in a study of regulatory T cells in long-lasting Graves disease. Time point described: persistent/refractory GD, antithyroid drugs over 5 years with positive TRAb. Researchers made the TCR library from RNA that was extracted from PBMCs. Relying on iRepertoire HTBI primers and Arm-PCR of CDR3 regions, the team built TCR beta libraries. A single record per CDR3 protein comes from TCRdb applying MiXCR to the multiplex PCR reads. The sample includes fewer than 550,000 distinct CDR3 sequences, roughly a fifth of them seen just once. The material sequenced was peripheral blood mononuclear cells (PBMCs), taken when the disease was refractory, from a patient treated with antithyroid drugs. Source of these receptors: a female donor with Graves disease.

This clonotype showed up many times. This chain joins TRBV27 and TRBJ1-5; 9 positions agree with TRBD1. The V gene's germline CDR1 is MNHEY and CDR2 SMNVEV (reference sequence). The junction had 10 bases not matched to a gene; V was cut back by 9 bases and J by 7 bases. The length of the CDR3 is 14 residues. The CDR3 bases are TGTGCCAGGTACGAGGGACAGGGTCAGCAGCCCCAGCATTTT. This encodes CARYEGQGQQPQHF.

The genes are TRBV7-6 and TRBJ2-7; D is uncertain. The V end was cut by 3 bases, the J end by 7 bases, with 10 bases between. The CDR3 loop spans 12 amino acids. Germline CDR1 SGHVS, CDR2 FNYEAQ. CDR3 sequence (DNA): TGTGCCAGCAGCTTTCGGTTCAGAGAGCAGTACTTC. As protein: CASSFRFREQYF.

The CDR3 DNA reads TGTGCCATCAGTAGCCGGGATCAGAATGAAAAACTGTTTTTT. It specifies CAISSRDQNEKLFF. The genes are TRBV10-3 and TRBJ1-4; no clear D. The germline V and J ends were trimmed by 5 bases and 5 bases, with 12 bases remaining between them. CDR1 is ENHRY and CDR2 is SYGVKD in the germline V gene. The CDR3 is 14 residues long.

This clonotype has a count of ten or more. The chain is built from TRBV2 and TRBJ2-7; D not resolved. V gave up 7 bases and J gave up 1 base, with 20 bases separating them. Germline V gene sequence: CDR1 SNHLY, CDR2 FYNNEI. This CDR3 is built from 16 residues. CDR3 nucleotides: TGTGCCAGCAATGTTGCAGGTTCCCAACCTTCCTACGAGCAGTACTTC. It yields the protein CASNVAGSQPSYEQYF.

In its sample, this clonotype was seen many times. The CDR3 coding sequence is TGCGCCAGCAGCTTGAACAGGGTGTTTACTGAAGCTTTCTTT. It is translated as CASSLNRVFTEAFF. This rearrangement joins TRBV5-1 to TRBJ1-1, with D perhaps TRBD1 (6 bases). The CDR3 covers 14 residues. Germline V gene lookup returns CDR1 SGHRS and CDR2 YFSETQ. V dropped 1 base and J dropped 5 bases, with 12 bases sitting between them.

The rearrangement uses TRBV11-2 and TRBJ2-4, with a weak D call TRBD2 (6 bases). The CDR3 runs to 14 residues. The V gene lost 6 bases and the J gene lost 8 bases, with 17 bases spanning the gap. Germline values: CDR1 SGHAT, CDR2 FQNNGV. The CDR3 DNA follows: TGTGCCAGCAGTCGGGGGACGGGCGGAGACATTCAGTACTTC. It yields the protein CASSRGTGGDIQYF. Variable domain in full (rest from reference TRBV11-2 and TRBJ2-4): EAGVAQSPRYKIIEKRQSVAFWCNPISGHATLYWYQQILGQGPKLLIQFQNNGVVDDSQLPKDRFSAERLKGVDSTLKIQPAKLEDSAVYLCASSRGTGGDIQYFGAGTRLSVL.

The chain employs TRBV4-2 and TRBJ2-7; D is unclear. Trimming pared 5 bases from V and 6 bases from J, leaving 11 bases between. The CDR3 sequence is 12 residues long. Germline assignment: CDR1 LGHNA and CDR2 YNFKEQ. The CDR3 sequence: CASSSHQREQYF. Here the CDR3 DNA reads TGTGCCAGCAGCTCCCACCAACGCGAGCAGTACTTC.

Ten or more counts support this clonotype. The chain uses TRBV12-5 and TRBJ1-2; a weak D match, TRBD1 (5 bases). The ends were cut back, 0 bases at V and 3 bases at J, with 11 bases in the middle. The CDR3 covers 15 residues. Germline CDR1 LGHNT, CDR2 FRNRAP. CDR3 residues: CASGLVDSIHYGYTF. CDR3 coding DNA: TGTGCTAGTGGTTTGGTAGACAGTATTCACTATGGCTACACCTTC. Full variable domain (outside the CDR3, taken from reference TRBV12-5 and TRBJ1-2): DARVTQTPRHKVTEMGQEVTMRCQPILGHNTVFWYRQTMMQGLELLAYFRNRAPLDDSGMPKDRFSAEMPDATLATLKIQPSEPRDSAVYFCASGLVDSIHYGYTFGSGTRLTVV.

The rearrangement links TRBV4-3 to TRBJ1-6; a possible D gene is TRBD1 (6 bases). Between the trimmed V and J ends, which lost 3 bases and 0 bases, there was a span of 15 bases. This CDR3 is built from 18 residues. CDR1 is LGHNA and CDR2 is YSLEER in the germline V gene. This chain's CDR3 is CASSHPQGVSSYNSPLHF. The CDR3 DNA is TGCGCCAGCAGCCATCCACAGGGTGTGAGCTCCTATAATTCACCCCTCCACTTT.

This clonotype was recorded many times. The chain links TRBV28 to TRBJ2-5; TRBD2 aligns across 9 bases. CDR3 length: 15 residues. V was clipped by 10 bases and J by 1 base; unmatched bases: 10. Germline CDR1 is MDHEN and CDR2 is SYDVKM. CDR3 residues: CATLLAGGIQETQYF. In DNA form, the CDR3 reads TGTGCCACCTTGCTGGCGGGGGGGATCCAAGAGACCCAGTACTTC.

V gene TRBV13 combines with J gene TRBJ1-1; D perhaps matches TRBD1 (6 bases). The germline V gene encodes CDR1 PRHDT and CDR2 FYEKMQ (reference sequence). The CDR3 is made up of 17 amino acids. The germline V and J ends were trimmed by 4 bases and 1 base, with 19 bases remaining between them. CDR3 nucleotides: TGTGCCAGCAGCTGGAGTGGGTTACAGGGACAGAACACTGAAGCTTTCTTT. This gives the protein CASSWSGLQGQNTEAFF. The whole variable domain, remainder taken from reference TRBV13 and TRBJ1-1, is AAGVIQSPRHLIKEKRETATLKCYPIPRHDTVYWYQQGPGQDPQFLISFYEKMQSDKGSIPDRFSAQQFSDYHSELNMSSLELGDSALYFCASSWSGLQGQNTEAFFGQGTRLTVV.

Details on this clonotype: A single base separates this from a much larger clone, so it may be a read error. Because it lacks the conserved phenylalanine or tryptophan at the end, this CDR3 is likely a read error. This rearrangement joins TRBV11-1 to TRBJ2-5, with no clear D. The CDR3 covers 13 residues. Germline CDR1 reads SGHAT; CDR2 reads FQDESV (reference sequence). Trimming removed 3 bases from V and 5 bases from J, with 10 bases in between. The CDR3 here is CASSFDTQETQYS. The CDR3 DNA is TGTGCCAGCAGCTTTGATACCCAGGAGACCCAGTACTCC.

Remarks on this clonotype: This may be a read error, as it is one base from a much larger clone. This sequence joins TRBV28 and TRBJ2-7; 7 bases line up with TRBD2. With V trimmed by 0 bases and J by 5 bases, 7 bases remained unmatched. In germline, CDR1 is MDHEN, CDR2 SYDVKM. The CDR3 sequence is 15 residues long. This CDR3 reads CASSLWGEGLHEQYF. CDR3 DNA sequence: TGTGCCAGCAGTTTATGGGGGGAGGGCCTCCACGAGCAGTACTTC.

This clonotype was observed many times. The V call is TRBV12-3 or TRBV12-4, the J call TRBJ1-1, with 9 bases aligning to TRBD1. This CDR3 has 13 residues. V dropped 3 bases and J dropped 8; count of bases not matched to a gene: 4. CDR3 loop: CASSLLGQGEAFF. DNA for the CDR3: TGTGCCAGCAGTTTGCTAGGACAGGGGGAAGCTTTCTTT.

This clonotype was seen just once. The chain's CDR3 is CASSLVRDVYSNQPQHF. CDR3 coding DNA: TGTGCCAGCAGCTTAGTCCGGGACGTCTATAGCAATCAGCCCCAGCATTTT. This sequence joins TRBV11-1 and TRBJ1-5, with TRBD1 as a possible D gene (5 bases). V lost 1 base, J lost 0 bases, and 13 bases lay in between. The CDR3 length is 17 residues. Germline-derived CDR1 and CDR2 are SGHAT and FQDESV (reference sequence).

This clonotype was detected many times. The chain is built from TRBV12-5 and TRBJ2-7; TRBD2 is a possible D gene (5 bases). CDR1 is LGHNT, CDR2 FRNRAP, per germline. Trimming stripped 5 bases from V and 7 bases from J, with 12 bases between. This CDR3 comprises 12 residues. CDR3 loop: CASGLPGVEQYF. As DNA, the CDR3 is TGTGCTAGTGGTCTCCCCGGGGTTGAGCAGTACTTC. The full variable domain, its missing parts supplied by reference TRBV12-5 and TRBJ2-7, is DARVTQTPRHKVTEMGQEVTMRCQPILGHNTVFWYRQTMMQGLELLAYFRNRAPLDDSGMPKDRFSAEMPDATLATLKIQPSEPRDSAVYFCASGLPGVEQYFGPGTRLTVT.

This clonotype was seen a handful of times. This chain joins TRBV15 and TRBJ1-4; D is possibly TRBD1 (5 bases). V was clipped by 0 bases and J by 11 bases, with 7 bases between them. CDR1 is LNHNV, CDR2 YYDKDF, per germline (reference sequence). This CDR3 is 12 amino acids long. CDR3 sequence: CATSRDRDKLFF. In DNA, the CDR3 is TGTGCCACCAGCAGAGACCGGGACAAACTGTTTTTT.

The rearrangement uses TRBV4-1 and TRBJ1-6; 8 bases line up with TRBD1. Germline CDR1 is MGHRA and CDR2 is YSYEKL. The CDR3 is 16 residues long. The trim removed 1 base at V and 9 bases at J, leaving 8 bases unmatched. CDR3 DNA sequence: TGCGCCAGCAGCCAAGCTCTTGGCAGGGGGCTTTCACCCCTCCACTTT. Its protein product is CASSQALGRGLSPLHF.

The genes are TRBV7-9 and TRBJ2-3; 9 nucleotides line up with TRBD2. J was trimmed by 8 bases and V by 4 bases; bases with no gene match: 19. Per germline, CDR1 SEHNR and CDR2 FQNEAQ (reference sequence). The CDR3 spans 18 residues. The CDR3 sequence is CASSWKPFQAGGSGTQYF. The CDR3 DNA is TGTGCCAGCAGCTGGAAACCCTTTCAAGCGGGGGGATCGGGTACGCAGTATTTT.

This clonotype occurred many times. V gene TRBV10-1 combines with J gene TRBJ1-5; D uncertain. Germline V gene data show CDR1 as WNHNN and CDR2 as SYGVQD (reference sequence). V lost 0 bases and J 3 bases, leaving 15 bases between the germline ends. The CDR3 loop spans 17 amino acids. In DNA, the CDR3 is TGCGCCAGCAGTGAGTCGGGCGGACCTACTTCCAATCAGCCCCAGCATTTT. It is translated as CASSESGGPTSNQPQHF.

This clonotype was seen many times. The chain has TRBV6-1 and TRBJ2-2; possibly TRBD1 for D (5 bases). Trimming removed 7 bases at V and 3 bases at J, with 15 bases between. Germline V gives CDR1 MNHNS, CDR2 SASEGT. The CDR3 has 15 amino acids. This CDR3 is CASKAIQGYTGELFF. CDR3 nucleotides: TGTGCCAGCAAGGCAATTCAGGGATACACCGGGGAGCTGTTTTTT.

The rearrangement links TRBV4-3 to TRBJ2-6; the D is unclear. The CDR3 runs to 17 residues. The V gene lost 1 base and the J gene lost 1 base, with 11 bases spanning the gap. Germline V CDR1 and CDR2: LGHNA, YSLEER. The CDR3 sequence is CASSQAPGVSGANVLTF. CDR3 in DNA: TGCGCCAGCAGCCAAGCCCCTGGGGTGTCTGGGGCCAACGTCCTGACTTTC.

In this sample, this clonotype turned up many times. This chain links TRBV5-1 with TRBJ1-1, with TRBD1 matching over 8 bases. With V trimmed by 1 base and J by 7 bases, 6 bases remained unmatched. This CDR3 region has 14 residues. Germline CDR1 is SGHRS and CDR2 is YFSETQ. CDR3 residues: CASSLTTGEVEAFF. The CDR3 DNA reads TGCGCCAGCAGCTTGACGACAGGGGAGGTTGAAGCTTTCTTT.

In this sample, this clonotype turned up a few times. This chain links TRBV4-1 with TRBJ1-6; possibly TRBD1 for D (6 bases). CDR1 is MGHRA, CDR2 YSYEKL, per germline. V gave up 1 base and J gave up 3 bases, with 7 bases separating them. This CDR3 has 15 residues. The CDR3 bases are TGCGCCAGCAGCCAAGGCAGGGGCTATAATTCACCCCTCCACTTT. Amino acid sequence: CASSQGRGYNSPLHF.

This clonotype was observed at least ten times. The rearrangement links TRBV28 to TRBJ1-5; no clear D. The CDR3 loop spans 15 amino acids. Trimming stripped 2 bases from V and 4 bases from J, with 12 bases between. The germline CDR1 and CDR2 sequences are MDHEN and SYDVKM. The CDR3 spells CASSLVGRTNQPQHF. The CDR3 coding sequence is TGTGCCAGCAGTTTAGTAGGACGGACTAATCAGCCCCAGCATTTT.

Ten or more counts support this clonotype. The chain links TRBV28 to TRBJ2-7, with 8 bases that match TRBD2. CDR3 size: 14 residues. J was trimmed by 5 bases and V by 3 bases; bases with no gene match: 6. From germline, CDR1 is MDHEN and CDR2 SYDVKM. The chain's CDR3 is CASSFGGAKNEQYF. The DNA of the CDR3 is TGTGCCAGCAGTTTCGGGGGGGCCAAAAACGAGCAGTACTTC.

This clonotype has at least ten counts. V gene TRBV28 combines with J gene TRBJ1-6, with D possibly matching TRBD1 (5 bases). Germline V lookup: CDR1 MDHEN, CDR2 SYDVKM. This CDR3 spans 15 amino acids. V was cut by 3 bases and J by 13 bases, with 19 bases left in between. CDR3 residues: CASSFGGSTVVPLHF. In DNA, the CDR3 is TGTGCCAGCAGTTTCGGGGGGTCAACTGTGGTTCCCCTCCACTTT.

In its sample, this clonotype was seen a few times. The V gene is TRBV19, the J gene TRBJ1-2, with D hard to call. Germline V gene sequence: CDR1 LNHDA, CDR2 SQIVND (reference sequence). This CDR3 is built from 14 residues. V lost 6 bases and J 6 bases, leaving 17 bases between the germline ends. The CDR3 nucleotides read TGTGCCAGTAGACCCCCATGGACTGAGAATGGCTACACCTTC. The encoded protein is CASRPPWTENGYTF.

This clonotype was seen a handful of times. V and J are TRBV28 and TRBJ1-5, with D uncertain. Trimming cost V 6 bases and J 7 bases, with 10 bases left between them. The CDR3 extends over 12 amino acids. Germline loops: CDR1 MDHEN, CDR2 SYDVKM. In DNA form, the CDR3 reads TGTGCCAGCAGCTTGGGTCGACAGCCCCAGCATTTT. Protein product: CASSLGRQPQHF.

The CDR3 nucleotides are TGTGCCAGCAGCCCCCATGCGGGGGCCCCCGGGGGATCACCCCTCCACTTT. It codes for CASSPHAGAPGGSPLHF. The V call is TRBV7-2, the J call TRBJ1-6; maybe TRBD1 (6 bases). CDR3 size: 17 residues. Germline assignment: CDR1 SGHTA and CDR2 FQGNSA. Trimming pared 5 bases from V and 10 bases from J, leaving 24 bases between.